The rows below give T cell receptor beta chains drawn from one sample of a study of T cell responses to AZD1222 COVID-19 vaccine. Sequencing used immunoSEQ multiplex PCR; TCRdb keeps in-frame clones, though not all of them. The table lists around 80,000 clones, 70% to 90% of them singletons, with 10% in the top ten. The sample here was peripheral blood, taken 28 days after the second AZD1222 dose. The origin of the receptors is an adult who received the AZD1222 COVID-19 vaccine. Each CDR3 is given with its conserved first and last residue. The D gene is left open where the match is weak. Some rows mark clone size as missing; the rest say once, few, many or name a class of expanded clone.

CDR3 protein: CASSGFSGANVLTF; CDR3 DNA: TGTGCCAGCAGTGGCTTCTCTGGGGCCAACGTCCTGACTTTC; V gene: TRBV6-2/TRBV6-3; clone size: .; J gene: TRBJ2-6; D gene: .
CDR3 protein: CASSYSRTGTGELFF; CDR3 DNA: TGTGCCAGCAGTTACTCACGGACGGGCACCGGGGAGCTGTTTTTT; V gene: TRBV6-6; clone size: .; J gene: TRBJ2-2; D gene: .
CDR3 protein: CASSQEVRNYEQFF; CDR3 DNA: TGTGCCAGCAGCCAAGAAGTTAGAAACTATGAGCAGTTCTTC; V gene: TRBV3-1/TRBV3-2; clone size: .; J gene: TRBJ2-1; D gene: .
CDR3 protein: CASSLAGGTGQPQHF; CDR3 DNA: TGTGCCAGCAGCTTAGCAGGGGGCACGGGTCAGCCCCAGCATTTT; V gene: TRBV7-2; clone size: few; J gene: TRBJ1-5; D gene: TRBD1
CDR3 protein: CASSLVRVTEAFF; CDR3 DNA: TGTGCCAGCAGCTTAGTCCGGGTCACTGAAGCTTTCTTT; V gene: TRBV7-9; clone size: once; J gene: TRBJ1-1; D gene: .
CDR3 protein: CAISESKGIAGELTDTQYF; CDR3 DNA: TGTGCCATCAGTGAGTCGAAGGGGATAGCGGGGGAGCTCACAGATACGCAGTATTTT; V gene: TRBV10-3; clone size: .; J gene: TRBJ2-3; D gene: TRBD2
CDR3 protein: CASSPLDRVQVGYTF; CDR3 DNA: TGTGCCAGCAGTCCCCTCGACAGGGTCCAAGTAGGCTACACCTTC; V gene: TRBV6-5; clone size: .; J gene: TRBJ1-2; D gene: TRBD1
CDR3 protein: CASSQVGVGTGGYTF; CDR3 DNA: TGTGCCAGCAGCCAAGTGGGAGTAGGGACGGGTGGCTACACCTTC; V gene: TRBV14; clone size: .; J gene: TRBJ1-2; D gene: .
CDR3 protein: CASSRQGVEEKLFF; CDR3 DNA: TGTGCCAGCAGCCGACAGGGTGTGGAGGAAAAACTGTTTTTT; V gene: TRBV5-4; clone size: .; J gene: TRBJ1-4; D gene: TRBD1
CDR3 protein: CASRMRGSYNEQFF; CDR3 DNA: TGTGCCAGTAGGATGCGGGGCAGCTACAATGAGCAGTTCTTC; V gene: TRBV19; clone size: .; J gene: TRBJ2-1; D gene: .
CDR3 protein: CASTRDRGRHEQYF; CDR3 DNA: TGTGCCAGCACCCGGGACAGGGGGCGTCACGAGCAGTACTTC; V gene: TRBV5-5; clone size: .; J gene: TRBJ2-7; D gene: TRBD1
CDR3 protein: CASSARTVQETQYF; CDR3 DNA: TGTGCCAGCAGCGCCCGGACAGTCCAAGAGACCCAGTACTTC; V gene: TRBV7-9; clone size: .; J gene: TRBJ2-5; D gene: .
CDR3 protein: CASSLTSDRTNTGELFF; CDR3 DNA: TGTGCCAGCAGCTTGACTTCGGACAGGACGAACACCGGGGAGCTGTTTTTT; V gene: TRBV7-6; clone size: .; J gene: TRBJ2-2; D gene: TRBD1
CDR3 protein: CASSHGQPKQYF; CDR3 DNA: TGTGCCAGCAGCCATGGACAGCCTAAGCAGTACTTC; V gene: TRBV7-8; clone size: .; J gene: TRBJ2-7; D gene: .
CDR3 protein: CASSLVPDRAAREQYF; CDR3 DNA: TGTGCCAGCAGCTTGGTCCCCGACAGGGCCGCGCGTGAGCAGTACTTC; V gene: TRBV5-4; clone size: .; J gene: TRBJ2-7; D gene: TRBD1
CDR3 protein: CASSLFAGDEKLFF; CDR3 DNA: TGTGCCAGCAGTTTATTTGCAGGGGATGAAAAACTGTTTTTT; V gene: TRBV27; clone size: .; J gene: TRBJ1-4; D gene: .
CDR3 protein: CASSPGGDEQFF; CDR3 DNA: TGTGCCAGCAGCCCCGGGGGCGATGAGCAGTTCTTC; V gene: TRBV5-6; clone size: .; J gene: TRBJ2-1; D gene: .
CDR3 protein: CASSLGTATNQPQHF; CDR3 DNA: TGTGCCAGCAGCTTAGGGACAGCAACCAATCAGCCCCAGCATTTT; V gene: TRBV7-2; clone size: .; J gene: TRBJ1-5; D gene: .
CDR3 protein: CASSPGTGVLETQYF; CDR3 DNA: TGTGCCAGCAGCCCAGGGACAGGGGTACTGGAGACCCAGTACTTC; V gene: TRBV28; clone size: .; J gene: TRBJ2-5; D gene: TRBD1
CDR3 protein: CASPRRGFEGTEAFF; CDR3 DNA: TGTGCCAGCCCTAGAAGAGGTTTCGAGGGAACTGAAGCTTTCTTT; V gene: TRBV6-4; clone size: .; J gene: TRBJ1-1; D gene: .
CDR3 protein: CASSLFGGENTEAFF; CDR3 DNA: TGCGCCAGCAGCTTGTTCGGGGGTGAGAACACTGAAGCTTTCTTT; V gene: TRBV5-1; clone size: once; J gene: TRBJ1-1; D gene: .
CDR3 protein: CSVIPGATEAFF; CDR3 DNA: TGCAGCGTTATACCAGGGGCGACTGAAGCTTTCTTT; V gene: TRBV29-1; clone size: .; J gene: TRBJ1-1; D gene: .
CDR3 protein: CASSPGGAGETQYF; CDR3 DNA: TGTGCCAGCAGCCCCGGGGGGGCCGGGGAGACCCAGTACTTC; V gene: TRBV6-6; clone size: .; J gene: TRBJ2-5; D gene: TRBD2
CDR3 protein: CTGGGTEAFF; CDR3 DNA: TGCACTGGGGGGGGTACTGAAGCTTTCTTT; V gene: TRBV20-1; clone size: few; J gene: TRBJ1-1; D gene: .
CDR3 protein: CASMDRANQPQHF; CDR3 DNA: TGTGCCAGTATGGATCGAGCAAATCAGCCCCAGCATTTT; V gene: TRBV19; clone size: .; J gene: TRBJ1-5; D gene: .
CDR3 protein: CASSQDSLLTNTQYF; CDR3 DNA: TGTGCCAGCAGCCAGGACTCCCTTTTAACTAATACGCAGTATTTT; V gene: TRBV3-1/TRBV3-2; clone size: .; J gene: TRBJ2-3; D gene: .
CDR3 protein: CASSVARGKKVTNYGYTF; CDR3 DNA: TGTGCCAGCAGTGTGGCCAGGGGGAAGAAAGTAACTAACTATGGCTACACCTTC; V gene: TRBV6-1; clone size: .; J gene: TRBJ1-2; D gene: TRBD1
CDR3 protein: CASSQSRGREQFF; CDR3 DNA: TGTGCCAGCAGCCAAAGTCGGGGCCGTGAGCAGTTCTTC; V gene: TRBV4-2; clone size: few; J gene: TRBJ2-1; D gene: .
CDR3 protein: CASSIVRDSPLHF; CDR3 DNA: TGTGCCAGTAGTATAGTCAGGGATTCACCCCTCCACTTT; V gene: TRBV19; clone size: .; J gene: TRBJ1-6; D gene: .
CDR3 protein: CASSTGGGTGELFF; CDR3 DNA: TGTGCCAGTAGTACGGGGGGTGGCACCGGGGAGCTGTTTTTT; V gene: TRBV19; clone size: .; J gene: TRBJ2-2; D gene: TRBD2
CDR3 protein: CASSLEDGNEQFF; CDR3 DNA: TGTGCCAGCAGTTTAGAGGACGGTAATGAGCAGTTCTTC; V gene: TRBV12-3/TRBV12-4; clone size: .; J gene: TRBJ2-1; D gene: .
CDR3 protein: CATSREWGYGYTF; CDR3 DNA: TGTGCCACCAGCAGAGAGTGGGGCTATGGCTACACCTTC; V gene: TRBV15; clone size: .; J gene: TRBJ1-2; D gene: .
CDR3 protein: CASSPMQGGSNQPQHF; CDR3 DNA: TGTGCCAGCTCACCTATGCAGGGAGGGAGCAATCAGCCCCAGCATTTT; V gene: TRBV18; clone size: .; J gene: TRBJ1-5; D gene: .
CDR3 protein: CASSQGTGGHQPQHF; CDR3 DNA: TGTGCCAGCAGCCAAGGGACAGGGGGCCATCAGCCCCAGCATTTT; V gene: TRBV3-1/TRBV3-2; clone size: .; J gene: TRBJ1-5; D gene: TRBD1
CDR3 protein: CASTTGSENEKLFF; CDR3 DNA: TGCGCCAGCACCACCGGTAGTGAGAATGAAAAACTGTTTTTT; V gene: TRBV10-2; clone size: .; J gene: TRBJ1-4; D gene: .
CDR3 protein: CASSQKLGTPNNEQFF; CDR3 DNA: TGTGCCAGCAGCCAAAAATTAGGGACCCCAAACAATGAGCAGTTCTTC; V gene: TRBV4-2; clone size: many; J gene: TRBJ2-1; D gene: .
CDR3 protein: CASSGGQGGQETQYF; CDR3 DNA: TGTGCCAGCAGCGGGGGACAGGGAGGGCAAGAGACCCAGTACTTC; V gene: TRBV5-4; clone size: .; J gene: TRBJ2-5; D gene: TRBD1
CDR3 protein: CASGQGIFGNTIYF; CDR3 DNA: TGTGCCAGTGGACAGGGGATCTTTGGTAACACCATATATTTT; V gene: TRBV30; clone size: .; J gene: TRBJ1-3; D gene: TRBD1
CDR3 protein: CASTRRGARTEAFF; CDR3 DNA: TGTGCCAGCACCCGCCGGGGGGCGCGCACTGAAGCTTTCTTT; V gene: TRBV5-8; clone size: .; J gene: TRBJ1-1; D gene: .
CDR3 protein: CASQYGIRPRTEAFF; CDR3 DNA: TGTGCCAGCCAGTACGGGATTCGACCCCGCACTGAAGCTTTCTTT; V gene: TRBV2; clone size: .; J gene: TRBJ1-1; D gene: .
CDR3 protein: CASSYRGTAGTDTQYF; CDR3 DNA: TGTGCCAGCAGTTACCGCGGGACAGCCGGCACAGATACGCAGTATTTT; V gene: TRBV6-5; clone size: .; J gene: TRBJ2-3; D gene: .
CDR3 protein: CASSPRRTPGTEAFF; CDR3 DNA: TGTGCCAGCAGCCCCCGACGAACGCCTGGGACTGAAGCTTTCTTT; V gene: TRBV9; clone size: few; J gene: TRBJ1-1; D gene: .
CDR3 protein: CASSRFGGASTDTQYF; CDR3 DNA: TGCGCCAGCAGCCGATTTGGGGGGGCTAGCACAGATACGCAGTATTTT; V gene: TRBV4-1; clone size: .; J gene: TRBJ2-3; D gene: .